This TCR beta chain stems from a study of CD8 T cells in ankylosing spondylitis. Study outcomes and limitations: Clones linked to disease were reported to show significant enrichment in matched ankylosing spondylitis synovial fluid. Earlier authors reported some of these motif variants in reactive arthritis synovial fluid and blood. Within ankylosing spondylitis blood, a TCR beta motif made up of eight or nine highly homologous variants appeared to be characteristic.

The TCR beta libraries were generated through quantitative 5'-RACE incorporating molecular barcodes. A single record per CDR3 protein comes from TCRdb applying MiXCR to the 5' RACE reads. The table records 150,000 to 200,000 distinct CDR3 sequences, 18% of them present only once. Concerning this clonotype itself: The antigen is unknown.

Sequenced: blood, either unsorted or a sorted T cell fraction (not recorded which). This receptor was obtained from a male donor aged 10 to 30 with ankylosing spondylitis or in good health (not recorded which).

The CDR3 region is CASSPLAGRTDTQYF. Written as DNA, the CDR3 is TGTGCCAGCAGCCCTCTAGCGGGAAGGACAGATACGCAGTATTTT. The chain uses TRBV7-6 and TRBJ2-3; 9 nucleotides agree with TRBD2. The V gene's germline CDR1 is SGHVS and CDR2 FNYEAQ. After removal of 5 bases from V and 3 bases from J, the junction contained 6 bases not matched to a gene. The CDR3 runs to 15 residues.